One sample yielded the 30 T cell receptor beta chains listed below, sequenced in a study of long-term antiretroviral therapy in people with HIV. Survey-level resolution applied to immunoSEQ assay v3.0. This table comes from immunoSEQ multiplex PCR, and its TCRdb copy is limited to in-frame clones, with some not included. The repertoire holds under 35,000 clones, around 96% seen once, with less than 2.5% in the top ten. The sequenced sample was unsorted PBMCs, obtained 6.6 years after starting antiretroviral therapy. The origin of the receptors is a man under 40 with HIV.

J is TRBJ2-2 and V is TRBV5-1, with 15 bases aligning to TRBD2. The CDR3 has 18 residues. J gave up 4 bases and V 8 bases, and 12 bases lay outside the gene matches. Germline CDR1 and CDR2: SGHRS and YFSETQ. The CDR3 region has the DNA TGCGCCAGTCTTCCAGGACTAGCGGGAGGGCGGGTCACCGGGGAGCTGTTTTTT. Translating gives CASLPGLAGGRVTGELFF.

The chain carries TRBV19 and TRBJ2-1; D possibly corresponds to TRBD2 (6 bases). This CDR3 is built from 13 residues. The germline V and J ends were trimmed by 7 bases and 11 bases, with 18 bases remaining between them. Germline V gene sequence: CDR1 LNHDA, CDR2 SQIVND (reference sequence). CDR3 nucleotides: TGTGCCAGTAAGGAGGGGACGCAGCCCCAGCAGTTCTTC. This encodes CASKEGTQPQQFF.

This rearrangement joins TRBV6-5 to TRBJ1-1; D might be TRBD1 (6 bases). The CDR3 totals 15 residues. Trimming took 5 bases from V and 3 from J, leaving 16 bases between them. Germline CDR1 reads MNHEY; CDR2 reads SVGAGI. The CDR3 spells CASSPSGGSDTEAFF. The DNA for the CDR3 is TGTGCCAGCAGTCCCTCGGGGGGCTCGGACACTGAAGCTTTCTTT.

The gene calls are TRBV19 and TRBJ2-7; D remains ambiguous. The germline gives CDR1 LNHDA, CDR2 SQIVND (reference sequence). This CDR3 is built from 13 residues. Trimming stripped 5 bases from V and 3 bases from J, with 11 bases between. Here the CDR3 DNA reads TGTGCCAGTAGTCAGGATCCCAACTACGAGCAGTACTTC. This gives the protein CASSQDPNYEQYF.

The CDR3 reads CASRPWTGVVSRNTIYF. Written as DNA, the CDR3 is TGTGCCAGTAGACCATGGACAGGGGTTGTTTCAAGAAACACCATATATTTT. The V and J genes are TRBV19 and TRBJ1-3; 9 bases match TRBD1. Germline CDR1 reads LNHDA; CDR2 reads SQIVND (reference sequence). The CDR3 covers 17 residues. V shed 6 bases and J 5 bases; nucleotides not matched to a gene: 14.

J is TRBJ2-7 and V is TRBV30; 7 nucleotides line up with TRBD2. This CDR3 is 15 amino acids long. CDR1 and CDR2 from the germline V gene are GTSNPN and SVGIG (reference sequence). The V segment lost 3 bases and the J segment 6 bases; nucleotides outside the gene matches: 14. As DNA, the CDR3 is TGTGCCTGGAGCTTCCTAGCGGCCCCGTGGGGCGAGCAGTACTTC. It codes for CAWSFLAAPWGEQYF.

V usage is TRBV10-3 and J usage is TRBJ2-2, with 8 positions matching TRBD2. Germline CDR1 reads ENHRY; CDR2 reads SYGVKD. J lost 1 base, V lost 4 bases, and 2 bases had no gene match. The CDR3 runs 15 residues. Written as DNA, the CDR3 is TGTGCCATCAGTGGAGCGGGGGAGAACACCGGGGAGCTGTTTTTT. Translated, it gives CAISGAGENTGELFF.

The chain employs TRBV7-2 and TRBJ2-7, with a weak D call TRBD1 (5 bases). CDR3 length: 15 amino acids. Trimming pared 2 bases from V and 6 bases from J, leaving 17 bases between. CDR1 is SGHTA, CDR2 FQGNSA, per germline. CDR3 residues: CASSLFRGSYAEQYF. The CDR3 DNA reads as TGTGCCAGCAGCTTATTTAGGGGAAGCTATGCCGAGCAGTACTTC. Full variable domain (rest looked up from reference TRBV7-2 and TRBJ2-7): GAGVSQSPSNKVTEKGKDVELRCDPISGHTALYWYRQSLGQGLEFLIYFQGNSAPDKSGLPSDRFSAERTGGSVSTLTIQRTQQEDSAVYLCASSLFRGSYAEQYFGPGTRLTVT.

This chain uses TRBV5-6 with TRBJ1-1, with D unclear. V dropped 0 bases and J dropped 6 bases, with 3 bases sitting between them. Germline assignment: CDR1 SGHDT and CDR2 YYEEEE. The CDR3 length is 11 residues. This CDR3 is CASSLGAEAFF. The CDR3 DNA reads as TGTGCCAGCAGCTTGGGGGCTGAAGCTTTCTTT.

This clone was counted between two and nine times. The chain carries TRBV27 and TRBJ1-6; no reliable D call. This CDR3 region has 14 residues. CDR1 MNHEY and CDR2 SMNVEV come from the germline V gene (reference sequence). V gave up 4 bases and J gave up 10 bases, with 14 bases separating them. Here the CDR3 DNA reads TGTGCCAGCAGTTCGCTCGAGGGTAACTCACCCCTCCACTTT. Its translation: CASSSLEGNSPLHF.

The rearrangement uses TRBV6-1 and TRBJ2-5; 8 bases agree with TRBD2. This CDR3 contains 14 residues. Looked up from germline, CDR1 is MNHNS and CDR2 is SASEGT. Germline trimming cut 7 bases from V and 4 bases from J; bases unmatched to any gene: 8. In DNA form, the CDR3 reads TGTGCCAGCACGGGAGGGTTGGTTCTAGAGACCCAGTACTTC. It is translated as CASTGGLVLETQYF.

The chain carries TRBV7-8 and TRBJ1-1; no clear D gene. In germline, CDR1 is SGHVS, CDR2 FQNEAQ. V was pared by 0 bases and J by 8 bases, with 13 bases between. This CDR3 region has 14 residues. This CDR3 is CASSLASSLGEAFF. DNA for the CDR3: TGTGCCAGCAGCTTAGCTAGTTCGCTAGGGGAAGCTTTCTTT.

The chain couples TRBV4-2 to TRBJ1-1; unclear D gene. In germline, CDR1 is LGHNA, CDR2 YNFKEQ. V lost 0 bases and J lost 4, with 15 bases in between. CDR3 length: 16 amino acids. CDR3 loop: CASSQDTRDRGTEAFF. In DNA form, the CDR3 reads TGTGCCAGCAGCCAAGATACCCGGGATAGAGGCACTGAAGCTTTCTTT.

This chain connects TRBV11-2 to TRBJ1-1; D is unresolved. The CDR3 sequence is 12 residues long. Trimming removed 10 bases at V and 0 bases at J, with 9 bases between. CDR1 and CDR2 from the germline V gene are SGHAT and FQNNGV. DNA of the CDR3: TGTGCCACCGGGTCCCTGAACACTGAAGCTTTCTTT. It yields the protein CATGSLNTEAFF.

The chain has TRBV10-3 and TRBJ1-2, with D uncertain. Per germline, CDR1 ENHRY and CDR2 SYGVKD. Trimming left V 6 bases short and J 0 bases short, with 17 bases between. The CDR3 contains 16 residues. The CDR3 DNA reads TGTGCCATCAGAGATGAACCTATAAGAGCTAACTATGGCTACACCTTC. It yields the protein CAIRDEPIRANYGYTF.

This chain joins TRBV4-3 and TRBJ2-7; TRBD1 agrees at 7 bases. With 1 base clipped from V and 0 bases from J, the junction kept 15 bases outside the gene matches. Germline assignment: CDR1 LGHNA and CDR2 YSLEER. This CDR3 has 19 residues. CDR3 nucleotide sequence: TGCGCCAGCAGCCAAGCAATAGGTTACGGGACAGCGAACTCCTACGAGCAGTACTTC. This sequence encodes CASSQAIGYGTANSYEQYF.

This chain links TRBV15 with TRBJ2-7, with D tentatively TRBD2 (5 bases). The CDR3 is 13 residues long. The ends were cut back, 0 bases at V and 6 bases at J, with 9 bases in the middle. CDR1 is LNHNV and CDR2 is YYDKDF in the germline V gene (reference sequence). CDR3 loop: CATSRDMRVEQYF. The CDR3 coding sequence is TGTGCCACCAGCAGAGATATGCGGGTCGAGCAGTACTTC.

Notes on this clone: Other DNA sequences from this sample encode an identical CDR3 as well. The chain is built from TRBV2 and TRBJ2-5, with 9 bases matching TRBD2. This CDR3 spans 15 amino acids. The V gene end was trimmed by 3 bases and the J gene end by 5 bases; junction bases not matched to a gene: 7. The germline CDR1 and CDR2 sequences are SNHLY and FYNNEI. In DNA, the CDR3 is TGTGCCAGCAGTGAGGGAGCGGGGGGAGGGGAGACCCAGTACTTC. Residues: CASSEGAGGGETQYF.

V is TRBV5-4 and J is TRBJ2-7, with 8 bases aligning to TRBD1. CDR1 and CDR2 from the germline V gene are SGHNT and YYREEE (reference sequence). V shed 6 bases and J 3 bases; nucleotides not matched to a gene: 11. The CDR3 extends over 15 amino acids. CDR3 region: CASNAIGTGVYEQYF. CDR3 nucleotides: TGTGCCAGCAACGCCATAGGGACAGGAGTCTACGAGCAGTACTTC.

The chain recombines TRBV19 with TRBJ1-5, with unresolved D. From germline, CDR1 is LNHDA and CDR2 SQIVND (reference sequence). This CDR3 spans 17 amino acids. V lost 3 bases and J 4 bases, leaving 19 bases between the germline ends. The DNA of the CDR3 is TGTGCCAGTAGTATCTGGGAGAGGGTCTGGGATAATCAGCCCCAGCATTTT. Translation: CASSIWERVWDNQPQHF.

This clone has a handful of counts. This chain joins TRBV7-9 and TRBJ1-2; D might be TRBD1 (5 bases). CDR1 and CDR2 (germline): SEHNR, FQNEAQ (reference sequence). The CDR3 spans 16 residues. V was clipped by 1 base and J by 4 bases, with 16 bases between them. The CDR3 is CASSLVPDTILYGYTF. CDR3 bases: TGTGCCAGCAGCTTAGTACCGGACACAATCCTCTATGGCTACACCTTC.

The chain employs TRBV4-3 and TRBJ2-7; 8 nucleotides match TRBD2. CDR1 is LGHNA, CDR2 YSLEER, per germline. The V and J ends lost 5 bases and 5 bases, in that order; junction bases with no gene match: 8. This CDR3 region has 14 residues. The DNA for the CDR3 is TGCGCCAGCAGCTCTCGGGGGGGAAGAGACGAGCAGTACTTC. Protein: CASSSRGGRDEQYF.

This chain joins TRBV29-1 and TRBJ2-1, with 12 nucleotides matching TRBD1. The CDR3 is 13 amino acids. V was clipped by 5 bases and J by 9 bases; unmatched bases: 5. Germline V gene data show CDR1 as SQVTM and CDR2 as ANQGSEA. CDR3 coding DNA: TGCAGCGTTTCCGGGACAGGGGGCAGTGAGCAGTTCTTC. This translates into CSVSGTGGSEQFF.

This chain links TRBV30 with TRBJ2-1, with 7 nucleotides matching TRBD2. The germline V gene encodes CDR1 GTSNPN and CDR2 SVGIG (reference sequence). V dropped 7 bases and J dropped 15; count of bases not matched to a gene: 12. CDR3 length equals 11 residues. The CDR3 sequence is CASNRGEATFF. The CDR3 DNA follows: TGTGCCTCGAACCGGGGGGAGGCTACGTTCTTC.

The DNA for the CDR3 is TGTGCCAGCAGGAGGGTAGGGGCCAACGTCCTGACTTTC. It is translated as CASRRVGANVLTF. The chain has TRBV27 and TRBJ2-6, with a weak D call TRBD2 (5 bases). The CDR3 spans 13 residues. Germline V gene sequence: CDR1 MNHEY, CDR2 SMNVEV (reference sequence). The V and J ends lost 6 bases and 4 bases respectively, with 7 bases between them. The whole variable domain, remainder taken from reference TRBV27 and TRBJ2-6, is EAQVTQNPRYLITVTGKKLTVTCSQNMNHEYMSWYRQDPGLGLRQIYYSMNVEVTDKGDVPEGYKVSRKEKRNFPLILESPSPNQTSLYFCASRRVGANVLTFGAGSRLTVL.

The CDR3 DNA is TGTGCCAGCAGCCTTTGGGGCCAGCACTACGAGCAGTACTTC. It encodes CASSLWGQHYEQYF. The chain links TRBV7-6 to TRBJ2-7; possibly TRBD1 for D (5 bases). The V gene lost 5 bases and the J gene lost 3 bases, with 14 bases spanning the gap. The CDR3 sequence is 14 residues long. Germline-derived CDR1 and CDR2 are SGHVS and FNYEAQ.

This sequence joins TRBV6-1 and TRBJ2-3; TRBD2 matches 9 bases. CDR3 length: 16 residues. Germline assignment: CDR1 MNHNS and CDR2 SASEGT. Germline trimming cut 2 bases from V and 6 bases from J; bases unmatched to any gene: 9. The CDR3 DNA reads as TGTGCCAGCAGTGAAAGGGGGCTAGCGGGAAAGGATACGCAGTATTTT. Its protein is CASSERGLAGKDTQYF.

The V and J genes are TRBV18 and TRBJ1-1; unclear D gene. The germline gives CDR1 KGHSH, CDR2 LQKENI. The CDR3 consists of 13 residues. The germline V and J ends were trimmed by 3 bases and 1 base, with 6 bases remaining between them. The DNA for the CDR3 is TGTGCCAGCTCACCTTCCGAGAACACTGAAGCTTTCTTT. It translates to CASSPSENTEAFF.

The rearrangement joins TRBV7-3 to TRBJ2-3; 7 nucleotides align to TRBD2. This CDR3 region has 17 residues. Trimming removed 2 bases from V and 3 bases from J; junction bases left unmatched: 11. Germline-derived CDR1 and CDR2 are SGHTA and FQGTGA. CDR3 in DNA: TGTGCCAGCAGCTTAGTACCTGGACTAGGTCGAACAGATACGCAGTATTTT. This gives the protein CASSLVPGLGRTDTQYF. Based on the CDR3 plus reference TRBV7-3 and TRBJ2-3, the full variable domain is GAGVSQTPSNKVTEKGKYVELRCDPISGHTALYWYRQSLGQGPEFLIYFQGTGAADDSGLPNDRFFAVRPEGSVSTLKIQRTERGDSAVYLCASSLVPGLGRTDTQYFGPGTRLTVL.

V and J are TRBV4-3 and TRBJ2-2; 8 nucleotides line up with TRBD2. Germline CDR1 reads LGHNA; CDR2 reads YSLEER. V dropped 1 base and J dropped 8; count of bases not matched to a gene: 6. The CDR3 is 15 amino acids. CDR3: CASSQGLANSGELFF. The CDR3 nucleotides are TGCGCCAGCAGCCAAGGACTAGCGAATTCGGGGGAGCTGTTTTTT.